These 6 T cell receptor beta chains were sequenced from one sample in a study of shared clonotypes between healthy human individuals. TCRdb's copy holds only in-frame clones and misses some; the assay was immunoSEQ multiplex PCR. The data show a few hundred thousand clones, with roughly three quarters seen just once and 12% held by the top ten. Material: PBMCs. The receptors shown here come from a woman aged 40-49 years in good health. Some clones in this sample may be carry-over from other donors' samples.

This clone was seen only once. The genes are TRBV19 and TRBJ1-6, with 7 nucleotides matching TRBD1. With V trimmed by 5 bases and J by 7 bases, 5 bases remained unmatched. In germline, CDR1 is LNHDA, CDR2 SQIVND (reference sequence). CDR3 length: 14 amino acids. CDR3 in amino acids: CASSDRDNNSPLHF. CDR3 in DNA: TGTGCCAGTAGTGACAGGGATAACAATTCACCCCTCCACTTT.

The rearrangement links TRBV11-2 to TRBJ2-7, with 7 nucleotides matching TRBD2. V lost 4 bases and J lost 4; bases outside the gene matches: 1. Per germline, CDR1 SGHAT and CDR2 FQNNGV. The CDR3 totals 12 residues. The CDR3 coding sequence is TGTGCCAGCAGCTGGGGGGGGTACGAGCAGTACTTC. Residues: CASSWGGYEQYF. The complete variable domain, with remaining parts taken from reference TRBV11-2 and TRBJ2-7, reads EAGVAQSPRYKIIEKRQSVAFWCNPISGHATLYWYQQILGQGPKLLIQFQNNGVVDDSQLPKDRFSAERLKGVDSTLKIQPAKLEDSAVYLCASSWGGYEQYFGPGTRLTVT.

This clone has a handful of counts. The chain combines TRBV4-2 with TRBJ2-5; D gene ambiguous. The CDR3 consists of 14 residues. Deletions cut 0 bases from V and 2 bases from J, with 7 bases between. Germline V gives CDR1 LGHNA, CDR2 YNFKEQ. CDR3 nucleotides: TGTGCCAGCAGCCAAGATCTTAGGCAAGAGACCCAGTACTTC. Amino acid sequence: CASSQDLRQETQYF.

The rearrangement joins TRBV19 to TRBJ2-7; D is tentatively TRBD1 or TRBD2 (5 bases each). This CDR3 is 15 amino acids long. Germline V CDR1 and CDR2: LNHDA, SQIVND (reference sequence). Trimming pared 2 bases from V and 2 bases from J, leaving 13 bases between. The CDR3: CASSIRDSGAYEQYF. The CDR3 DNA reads TGTGCCAGTAGTATAAGAGACAGCGGAGCCTACGAGCAGTACTTC.

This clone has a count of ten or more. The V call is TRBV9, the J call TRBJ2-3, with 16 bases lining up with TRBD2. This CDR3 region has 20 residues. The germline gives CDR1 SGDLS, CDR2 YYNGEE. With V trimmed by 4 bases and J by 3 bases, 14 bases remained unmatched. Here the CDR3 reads CASSSAPGTSGRAGTDTQYF. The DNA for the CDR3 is TGTGCCAGCAGCTCAGCCCCCGGGACTAGCGGGAGGGCCGGAACAGATACGCAGTATTTT.

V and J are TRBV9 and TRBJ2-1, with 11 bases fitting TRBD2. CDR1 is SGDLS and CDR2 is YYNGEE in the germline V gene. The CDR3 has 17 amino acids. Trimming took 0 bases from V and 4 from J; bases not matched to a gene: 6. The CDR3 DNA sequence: TGTGCCAGCAGCGTAGCTGTTGGGACTAGCGGTTACAATGAGCAGTTCTTC. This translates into CASSVAVGTSGYNEQFF.